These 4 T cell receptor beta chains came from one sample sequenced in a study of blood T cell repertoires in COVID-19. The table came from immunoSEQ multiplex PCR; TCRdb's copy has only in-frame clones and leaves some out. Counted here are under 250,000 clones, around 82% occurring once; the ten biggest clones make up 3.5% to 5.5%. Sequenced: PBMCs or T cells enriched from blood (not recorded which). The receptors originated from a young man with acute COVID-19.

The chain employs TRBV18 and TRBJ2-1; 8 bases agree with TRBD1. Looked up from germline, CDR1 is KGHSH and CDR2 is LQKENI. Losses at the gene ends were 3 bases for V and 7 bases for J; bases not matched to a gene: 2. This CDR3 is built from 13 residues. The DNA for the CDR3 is TGTGCCAGCTCACCGGACAGGGTTAATGAGCAGTTCTTC. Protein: CASSPDRVNEQFF.

The CDR3 coding sequence is TGTGCCAGCAGCAGACGGGTAACTAATGAAAAACTGTTTTTT. Translated, it gives CASSRRVTNEKLFF. The chain combines TRBV14 with TRBJ1-4, with unresolved D. CDR3 size: 14 residues. Germline V gene data show CDR1 as SGHDN and CDR2 as FVKESK. V was cut by 5 bases and J by 1 base, with 8 bases left in between.

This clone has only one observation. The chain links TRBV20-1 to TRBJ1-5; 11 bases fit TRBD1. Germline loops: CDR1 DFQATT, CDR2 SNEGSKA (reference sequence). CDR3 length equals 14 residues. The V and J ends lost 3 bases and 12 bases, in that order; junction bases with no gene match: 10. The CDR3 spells CSASGAGTGGNQHF. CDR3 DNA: TGCAGTGCTAGTGGGGCCGGGACAGGGGGTAACCAGCATTTT.

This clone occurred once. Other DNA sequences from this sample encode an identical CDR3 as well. The CDR3 DNA reads TGTGCCAGCAGCTTAGTTAGCGGGGGTGGGAATGAGCAGTTCTTC. Its translation is CASSLVSGGGNEQFF. The chain uses TRBV11-2 and TRBJ2-1, with 9 bases matching TRBD2. This CDR3 contains 15 residues. Germline assignment: CDR1 SGHAT and CDR2 FQNNGV. The trim removed 1 base at V and 7 bases at J, leaving 5 bases unmatched.